This T cell receptor (beta chain) was sequenced in a study of T cell changes during pregnancy in multiple sclerosis. Profiled with immunoSEQ multiplex PCR; TCRdb holds only in-frame clones, not every one. The table lists roughly 110,000 clones, about 90% of them singletons. This clone was found once. CDR3 length equals 19 residues. The J segment lost 0 bases and the V segment lost 1 base, leaving 15 bases of the junction unmatched. CDR1 is LGHNA, CDR2 YNFKEQ, per germline. The source was peripheral blood, collected in the third trimester of pregnancy. This TCR came from a female donor in good health, enrolled as a control in a pregnancy study. The chain combines TRBV4-2 with TRBJ2-7; 7 bases are a match to TRBD2. The DNA for the CDR3 is TGTGCCAGCAGCCAAGCAGGTTTTACAGGAGCGGGGCACTCCTACGAGCAGTACTTC. Encoded protein: CASSQAGFTGAGHSYEQYF.